One and the same sample provided the 11 T cell receptor beta chains below, sequenced in a study of CD8+ T cells in alopecia areata. RNA extraction and reverse transcription yielded cDNA as sequencing template. The repertoire was sequenced with immunoSEQ multiplex PCR; TCRdb's copy has only in-frame clones and lacks some. The table lists approximately 160,000 clones, 60% to 75% of them singletons. Treatment described: oral pan-JAK inhibitor, 5-10 mg twice daily. The source material was CD4+ T cells sorted from blood, sampled at week 24, from a patient treated with tofacitinib. Receptors originate from a human donor with alopecia areata.

This clone occurred a few times. The CDR3 region is CAWSASSPGYTF. The CDR3 DNA is TGTGCCTGGAGCGCCTCCAGTCCGGGCTACACCTTC. V is TRBV30 and J is TRBJ1-2; no reliable D call. This CDR3 contains 12 residues. V gave up 3 bases and J gave up 8 bases, with 13 bases separating them. Germline V gene lookup returns CDR1 GTSNPN and CDR2 SVGIG (reference sequence). The entire variable domain, with the rest obtained from reference TRBV30 and TRBJ1-2, is as follows: SQTIHQWPATLVQPVGSPLSLECTVEGTSNPNLYWYRQAAGRGLQLLFYSVGIGQISSEVPQNLSASRPQDRQFILSSKKLLLSDSGFYLCAWSASSPGYTFGSGTRLTVV.

The sample holds a few counts of this clone. The chain uses TRBV23-1 and TRBJ2-5; D tentatively fits TRBD1 or TRBD2 (5 bases each). TRBV23-1 is flagged as an ORF with uncertain function. Trimming took off 11 bases at V and 11 bases at J, with 15 bases between the two ends. This CDR3 comprises 10 residues. In DNA form, the CDR3 reads TGCGCCGTAATGGGGGAAAGTCAGTACTTC. Its translation is CAVMGESQYF.

The rearrangement uses TRBV25-1 and TRBJ1-2, with unresolved D. Trimming took 5 bases from V and 3 from J, leaving 4 bases between them. Germline V gene data show CDR1 as MGHDK and CDR2 as SYGVNS. The CDR3 extends over 11 amino acids. This CDR3 reads CASSLDYGYTF. CDR3 nucleotides: TGTGCCAGCAGTTTGGACTATGGCTACACCTTC.

This clone came up once. This chain joins TRBV6-1 and TRBJ1-1, with unresolved D. CDR1 is MNHNS, CDR2 SASEGT, per germline. Trimming took off 6 bases at V and 0 bases at J, with 14 bases between the two ends. The CDR3 runs to 15 residues. The CDR3 DNA is TGTGCCAGCAGCCATCGGACGGACCTGAACACTGAAGCTTTCTTT. It translates to CASSHRTDLNTEAFF.

The chain couples TRBV5-1 to TRBJ1-3; TRBD1 aligns across 11 bases. The CDR3 loop spans 15 amino acids. Germline V gives CDR1 SGHRS, CDR2 YFSETQ. V gave up 6 bases and J gave up 3 bases; unmatched junction bases: 5. In DNA, the CDR3 is TGCGCCAGCACCGGACAGGGGGCGCGTGGAAACACCATATATTTT. Translated, it gives CASTGQGARGNTIYF.

This clone was seen only a few times. V is TRBV7-8 and J is TRBJ2-3; no reliable D call. CDR3 length equals 15 residues. CDR1 and CDR2 (germline): SGHVS, FQNEAQ. The V end was cut by 5 bases, the J end by 1 base, with 13 bases between. The DNA of the CDR3 is TGTGCCAGCAGCCCGAGAGTAAGGGGCACAGATACGCAGTATTTT. This codes for CASSPRVRGTDTQYF.

The chain carries TRBV29-1 and TRBJ2-7; 15 bases agree with TRBD2. This CDR3 comprises 13 residues. The trim removed 4 bases at V and 6 bases at J, leaving 1 base unmatched. Per the germline V gene, CDR1 is SQVTM and CDR2 is ANQGSEA. CDR3 nucleotides: TGCAGCGTTGGGGGACTAGCGGGAGGCGAGCAGTACTTC. Its translation is CSVGGLAGGEQYF.

This chain connects TRBV12-2 to TRBJ1-5. TRBV12-2 is a pseudogene. This CDR3 has 15 residues. CDR3 bases: TGTGCAAGTCGCTTAGACGAGACGATCAATCAGCCCCAGCATTTT. It is translated as CASRLDETINQPQHF.

This rearrangement joins TRBV20-1 to TRBJ2-7; D may correspond to TRBD1 or TRBD2 (5 bases each). V shed 3 bases and J shed 4 bases, with 7 bases lying between them. Looked up from germline, CDR1 is DFQATT and CDR2 is SNEGSKA (reference sequence). This CDR3 has 11 residues. CDR3 region: CSARGRYEQYF. The CDR3 DNA is TGCAGTGCTAGGGGACGGTACGAGCAGTACTTC.

The chain employs TRBV30 and TRBJ1-3; 11 bases map to TRBD1. The CDR3 contains 15 residues. CDR1 is GTSNPN and CDR2 is SVGIG in the germline V gene (reference sequence). The V and J ends lost 3 bases and 4 bases, in that order; junction bases with no gene match: 5. The CDR3, as DNA: TGTGCCTGGAGACGGACAGGGGGCACAGGAAACACCATATATTTT. It specifies CAWRRTGGTGNTIYF.

The genes are TRBV29-1 and TRBJ1-2; TRBD1 agrees at 7 bases. V was clipped by 4 bases and J by 5 bases; unmatched bases: 7. This CDR3 region has 13 residues. The V gene's germline CDR1 is SQVTM and CDR2 ANQGSEA. The chain's CDR3 is CSVGQGGNYGYTF. The CDR3 DNA reads as TGCAGCGTTGGGCAGGGGGGAAATTATGGCTACACCTTC.